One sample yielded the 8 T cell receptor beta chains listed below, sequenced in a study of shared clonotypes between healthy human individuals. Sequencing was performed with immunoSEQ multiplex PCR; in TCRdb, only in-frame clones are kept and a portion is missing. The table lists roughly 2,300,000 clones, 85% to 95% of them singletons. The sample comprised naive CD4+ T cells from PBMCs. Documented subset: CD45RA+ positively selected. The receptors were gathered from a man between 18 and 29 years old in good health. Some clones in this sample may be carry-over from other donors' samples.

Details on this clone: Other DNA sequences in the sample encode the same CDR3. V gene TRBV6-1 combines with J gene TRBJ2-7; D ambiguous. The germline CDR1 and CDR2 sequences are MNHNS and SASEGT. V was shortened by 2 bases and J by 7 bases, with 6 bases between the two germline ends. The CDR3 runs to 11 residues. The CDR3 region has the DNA TGTGCCAGCAGTGAATTCGGGGAGCAGTACTTC. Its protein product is CASSEFGEQYF.

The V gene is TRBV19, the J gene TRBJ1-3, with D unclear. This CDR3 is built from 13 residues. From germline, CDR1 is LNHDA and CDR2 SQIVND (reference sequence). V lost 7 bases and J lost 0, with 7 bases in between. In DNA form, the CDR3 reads TGTGCCAGTATTTCAGACTCTGGAAACACCATATATTTT. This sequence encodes CASISDSGNTIYF.

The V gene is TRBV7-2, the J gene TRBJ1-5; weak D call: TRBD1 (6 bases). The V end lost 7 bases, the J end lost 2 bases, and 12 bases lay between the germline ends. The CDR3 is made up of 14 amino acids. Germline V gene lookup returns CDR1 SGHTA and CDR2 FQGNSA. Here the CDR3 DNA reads TGTGCCAGCACCGACTGGACAGGCAATCAGCCCCAGCATTTT. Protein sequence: CASTDWTGNQPQHF.

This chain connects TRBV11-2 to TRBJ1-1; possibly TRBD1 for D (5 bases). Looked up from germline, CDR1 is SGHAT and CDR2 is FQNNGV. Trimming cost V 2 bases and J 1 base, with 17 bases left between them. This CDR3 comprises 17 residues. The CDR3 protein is CASSLLGGRRANTEAFF. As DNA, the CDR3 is TGTGCCAGCAGCTTACTTGGGGGACGCAGGGCGAACACTGAAGCTTTCTTT.

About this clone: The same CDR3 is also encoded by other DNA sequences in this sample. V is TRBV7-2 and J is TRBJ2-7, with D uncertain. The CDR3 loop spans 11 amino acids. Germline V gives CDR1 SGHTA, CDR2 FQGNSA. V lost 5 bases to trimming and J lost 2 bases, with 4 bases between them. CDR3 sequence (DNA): TGTGCCAGCAGCGCCGCCTACGAGCAGTACTTC. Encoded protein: CASSAAYEQYF.

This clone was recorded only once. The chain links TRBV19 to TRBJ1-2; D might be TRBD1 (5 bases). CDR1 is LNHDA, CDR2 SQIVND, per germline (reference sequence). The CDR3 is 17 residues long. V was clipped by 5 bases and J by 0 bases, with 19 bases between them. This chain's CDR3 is CASSGARAPEANYGYTF. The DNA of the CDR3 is TGTGCCAGTAGTGGGGCGCGGGCCCCGGAAGCTAACTATGGCTACACCTTC.

CDR3 bases: TGTGCCAGCAGCTTATCTGCGTCCGGGGAGCTGTTTTTT. It specifies CASSLSASGELFF. The rearrangement joins TRBV7-3 to TRBJ2-2; D is unclear. The V gene's germline CDR1 is SGHTA and CDR2 FQGTGA. The V end lost 2 bases, the J end lost 6 bases, and 7 bases lay between the germline ends. CDR3 length: 13 amino acids.

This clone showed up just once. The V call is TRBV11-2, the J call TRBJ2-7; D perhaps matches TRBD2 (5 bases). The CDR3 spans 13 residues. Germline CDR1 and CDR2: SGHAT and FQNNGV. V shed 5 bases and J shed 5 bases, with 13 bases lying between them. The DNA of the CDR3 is TGTGCCAGCAGCCCCCTAGAGGGCCACGAGCAGTACTTC. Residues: CASSPLEGHEQYF.